Below are 15 T cell receptor beta chains sequenced from a single sample in a study of T cell repertoires in cytomegalovirus infection. Their antigens remain unidentified. TCRdb re-called the reads through MiXCR, storing one row per CDR3 protein. The data contain a few hundred thousand distinct CDR3 sequences, roughly 25% of them singletons. The material was cultured PBMCs, obtained from culture after CMV antigen stimulation. These receptors all stem from a human donor in good health (CMV status not recorded). Some clones in this sample may be carry-over from other donors' samples.

There are many counts of this clonotype. The chain uses TRBV30 and TRBJ1-1, with D unresolved. Trimming pared 3 bases from V and 0 bases from J, leaving 8 bases between. Germline V gene data show CDR1 as GTSNPN and CDR2 as SVGIG (reference sequence). The CDR3 spans 13 residues. The CDR3 sequence: CAWSPSLNTEAFF. Here the CDR3 DNA reads TGTGCCTGGAGCCCCAGCCTGAACACTGAAGCTTTCTTT. Using reference TRBV30 and TRBJ1-1 for the parts outside the CDR3, the full variable domain is SQTIHQWPATLVQPVGSPLSLECTVEGTSNPNLYWYRQAAGRGLQLLFYSVGIGQISSEVPQNLSASRPQDRQFILSSKKLLLSDSGFYLCAWSPSLNTEAFFGQGTRLTVV.

Many counts were recorded for this clonotype. V is TRBV7-2 and J is TRBJ2-3; 9 positions match TRBD2. The V gene end was trimmed by 6 bases and the J gene end by 5 bases; junction bases not matched to a gene: 12. The CDR3 totals 16 residues. Germline assignment: CDR1 SGHTA and CDR2 FQGNSA. CDR3 sequence reads: CASSLAGGRAKDTQYF. CDR3 DNA: TGTGCCAGCAGTCTAGCCGGCGGGAGGGCGAAAGATACGCAGTATTTT.

This chain connects TRBV5-5 to TRBJ1-1; no clear D. This CDR3 has 13 residues. V was trimmed by 0 bases and J by 5 bases, leaving 8 bases between them. Germline CDR1 is SGHKS and CDR2 is YYEKEE (reference sequence). The CDR3 nucleotides are TGTGCCAGCAGCTTGGCACTAGAGACTGAAGCTTTCTTT. Its translation is CASSLALETEAFF. Based on the CDR3 plus reference TRBV5-5 and TRBJ1-1, the full variable domain is DAGVTQSPTHLIKTRGQQVTLRCSPISGHKSVSWYQQVLGQGPQFIFQYYEKEERGRGNFPDRFSARQFPNYSSELNVNALLLGDSALYLCASSLALETEAFFGQGTRLTVV.

This clonotype was counted a few times. V and J are TRBV12-3 or TRBV12-4 and TRBJ1-1; a possible D gene is TRBD1 (6 bases). This CDR3 is built from 14 residues. V gave up 5 bases and J gave up 4 bases, with 14 bases separating them. CDR3 amino acids: CASSATGTGTEAFF. The CDR3 DNA is TGTGCCAGCAGTGCTACAGGGACGGGCACTGAAGCTTTCTTT.

This clonotype was observed many times. This sequence joins TRBV7-2 and TRBJ1-1, with D tentatively TRBD1 (5 bases). CDR3 size: 14 residues. The germline CDR1 and CDR2 sequences are SGHTA and FQGNSA. Trimming shortened V by 3 bases and J by 2 bases, and 10 bases separated the two germline ends. In DNA, the CDR3 is TGTGCCAGCAGCTTGGGACGGATCAACACTGAAGCTTTCTTT. As protein: CASSLGRINTEAFF. The variable domain in full, with the rest retrieved from reference TRBV7-2 and TRBJ1-1, is GAGVSQSPSNKVTEKGKDVELRCDPISGHTALYWYRQSLGQGLEFLIYFQGNSAPDKSGLPSDRFSAERTGGSVSTLTIQRTQQEDSAVYLCASSLGRINTEAFFGQGTRLTVV.

V gene TRBV7-6 combines with J gene TRBJ1-1; D is perhaps TRBD1 (6 bases). The CDR3 is made up of 14 amino acids. Germline CDR1 and CDR2: SGHVS and FNYEAQ. V dropped 3 bases and J dropped 11 bases, with 19 bases sitting between them. The chain's CDR3 is CASSFVGGDLKAFF. The CDR3 nucleotides are TGTGCCAGCAGCTTCGTGGGGGGCGACTTGAAGGCTTTCTTT. Using reference TRBV7-6 and TRBJ1-1 for the parts outside the CDR3, the full variable domain is GAGVSQSPRYKVTKRGQDVALRCDPISGHVSLYWYRQALGQGPEFLTYFNYEAQQDKSGLPNDRFSAERPEGSISTLTIQRTEQRDSAMYRCASSFVGGDLKAFFGQGTRLTVV.

This sequence joins TRBV7-2 and TRBJ1-6, with 8 positions matching TRBD1. V gave up 5 bases and J gave up 14 bases; unmatched junction bases: 14. CDR1 SGHTA and CDR2 FQGNSA come from the germline V gene. The CDR3 contains 15 residues. CDR3 loop: CASSPTGGRAPALHF. In DNA, the CDR3 is TGTGCCAGCAGCCCAACAGGGGGTCGGGCTCCGGCCCTCCACTTT.

A single count supports this clonotype. The V call is TRBV6-2 or TRBV6-3, the J call TRBJ1-5; 7 positions agree with TRBD1. This CDR3 comprises 14 residues. Germline-derived CDR1 and CDR2 are MNHEY and SVGEGT. V lost 7 bases to trimming and J lost 6 bases; unmatched junction nucleotides: 9. In DNA, the CDR3 is TGTGCCAGCACTCTCGGACAGGCCCCTCAGCCCCAGCATTTT. It translates to CASTLGQAPQPQHF.

The chain carries TRBV11-2 and TRBJ1-1, with 11 bases fitting TRBD1. The CDR3 length is 17 residues. Germline assignment: CDR1 SGHAT and CDR2 FQNNGV. V was clipped by 2 bases and J by 5 bases; unmatched bases: 10. The CDR3 is CASSLYFSDRGLTEAFF. CDR3 nucleotide sequence: TGTGCCAGCAGCTTATATTTCTCGGACAGGGGGCTGACTGAAGCTTTCTTT. Supplemented by reference TRBV11-2 and TRBJ1-1, the full variable domain reads EAGVAQSPRYKIIEKRQSVAFWCNPISGHATLYWYQQILGQGPKLLIQFQNNGVVDDSQLPKDRFSAERLKGVDSTLKIQPAKLEDSAVYLCASSLYFSDRGLTEAFFGQGTRLTVV.

This clonotype came up many times. The rearrangement links TRBV11-2 to TRBJ2-4; D is undetermined. Trimming removed 7 bases from V and 1 base from J, with 17 bases in between. The CDR3 runs to 16 residues. Germline V gives CDR1 SGHAT, CDR2 FQNNGV. In DNA form, the CDR3 reads TGTGCCAGCACCGCCTTCGGAATGTGGGCCAAAAACATTCAGTACTTC. This encodes CASTAFGMWAKNIQYF.

The V and J genes are TRBV12-3 or TRBV12-4 and TRBJ2-1, with 9 bases matching TRBD2. V shed 3 bases, J shed 9 bases, and the junction held 15 bases outside the gene matches. The CDR3 contains 17 residues. The CDR3 loop is CASSFLVIAGEWGEQFF. Written as DNA, the CDR3 is TGTGCCAGCAGTTTCCTAGTTATAGCGGGAGAATGGGGTGAGCAGTTCTTC.

The table lists this clonotype with a few counts. The V gene is TRBV10-2, the J gene TRBJ1-2; D might be TRBD1 (5 bases). The V gene lost 4 bases and the J gene lost 4 bases, with 10 bases spanning the gap. CDR1 is WSHSY, CDR2 SAAADI, per germline. The CDR3 has 13 amino acids. The CDR3: CASSGDGAYGYTF. The CDR3 DNA reads as TGCGCCAGCAGTGGGGACGGAGCCTATGGCTACACCTTC.

The table lists this clonotype with many counts. V is TRBV7-2 and J is TRBJ1-2; D is unresolved. The CDR3 extends over 14 amino acids. Germline V lookup: CDR1 SGHTA, CDR2 FQGNSA. The V gene lost 5 bases and the J gene lost 4 bases, with 14 bases spanning the gap. CDR3 loop: CASSQKMDGYGYTF. The CDR3 bases are TGTGCCAGCAGCCAAAAGATGGACGGCTATGGCTACACCTTC.

This clonotype was seen repeatedly, ten times or more. The rearrangement uses TRBV7-2 and TRBJ2-6; the D gene is possibly TRBD1 (5 bases). The V gene lost 1 base and the J gene lost 0 bases, with 10 bases spanning the gap. This CDR3 comprises 17 residues. Germline values: CDR1 SGHTA, CDR2 FQGNSA. DNA for the CDR3: TGTGCCAGCAGCTTAGAGATAGGGGTCTCTGGGGCCAACGTCCTGACTTTC. As protein: CASSLEIGVSGANVLTF.

This chain connects TRBV10-3 to TRBJ2-1, with TRBD2 identical over 8 bases. The germline V gene encodes CDR1 ENHRY and CDR2 SYGVKD. This CDR3 is built from 16 residues. Trimming took 0 bases from V and 6 from J; bases not matched to a gene: 7. For the CDR3, the DNA is TGTGCCATCAGTGAGTCAACTCCAGCGGGAGCCAATGAGCAGTTCTTC. Encoded protein: CAISESTPAGANEQFF.